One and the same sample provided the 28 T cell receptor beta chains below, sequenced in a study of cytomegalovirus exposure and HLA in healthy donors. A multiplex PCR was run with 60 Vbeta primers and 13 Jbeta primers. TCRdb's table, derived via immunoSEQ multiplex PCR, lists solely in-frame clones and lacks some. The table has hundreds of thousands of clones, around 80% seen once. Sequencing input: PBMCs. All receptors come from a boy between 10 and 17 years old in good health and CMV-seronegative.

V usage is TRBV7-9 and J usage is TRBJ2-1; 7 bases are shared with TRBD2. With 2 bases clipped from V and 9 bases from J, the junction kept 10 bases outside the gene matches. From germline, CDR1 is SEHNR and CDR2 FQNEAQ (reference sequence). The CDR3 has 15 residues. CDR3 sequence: CASSLNLAAGSEQFF. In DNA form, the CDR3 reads TGTGCCAGCAGCTTAAATCTAGCGGCGGGTAGTGAGCAGTTCTTC.

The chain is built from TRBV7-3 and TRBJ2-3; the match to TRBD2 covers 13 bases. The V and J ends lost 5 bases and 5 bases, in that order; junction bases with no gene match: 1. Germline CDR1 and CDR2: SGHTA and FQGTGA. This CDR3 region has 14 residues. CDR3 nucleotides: TGTGCCAGCAGCAGACTAGCGGGGGGAGATACGCAGTATTTT. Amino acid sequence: CASSRLAGGDTQYF.

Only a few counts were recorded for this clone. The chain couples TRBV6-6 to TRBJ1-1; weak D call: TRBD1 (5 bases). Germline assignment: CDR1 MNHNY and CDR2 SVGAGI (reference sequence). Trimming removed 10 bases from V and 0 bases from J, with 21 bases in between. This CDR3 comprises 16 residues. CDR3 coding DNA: TGTGCCACCCGTTTAGGGGCTATTTTAGTGAACACTGAAGCTTTCTTT. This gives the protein CATRLGAILVNTEAFF.

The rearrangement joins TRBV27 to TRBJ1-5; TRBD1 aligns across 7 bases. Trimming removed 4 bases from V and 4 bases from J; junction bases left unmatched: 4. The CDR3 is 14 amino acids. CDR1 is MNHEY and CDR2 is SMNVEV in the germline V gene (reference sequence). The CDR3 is CASSSRQGNQPQHF. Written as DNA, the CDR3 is TGTGCCAGCAGTTCTCGACAGGGAAATCAGCCCCAGCATTTT.

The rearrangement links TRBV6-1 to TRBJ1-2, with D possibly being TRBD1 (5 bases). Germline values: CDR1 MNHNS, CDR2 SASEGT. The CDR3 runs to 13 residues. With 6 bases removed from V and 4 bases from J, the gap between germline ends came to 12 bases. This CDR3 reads CASRIDSPYGYTF. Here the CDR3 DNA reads TGTGCCAGCAGAATTGACAGTCCCTATGGCTACACCTTC.

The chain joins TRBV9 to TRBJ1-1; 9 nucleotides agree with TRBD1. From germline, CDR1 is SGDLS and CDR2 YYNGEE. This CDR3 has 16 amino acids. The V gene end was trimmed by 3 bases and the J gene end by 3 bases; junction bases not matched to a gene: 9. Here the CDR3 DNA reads TGTGCCAGCAGCGAGATCGGGACAGGGAGCGACACTGAAGCTTTCTTT. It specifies CASSEIGTGSDTEAFF.

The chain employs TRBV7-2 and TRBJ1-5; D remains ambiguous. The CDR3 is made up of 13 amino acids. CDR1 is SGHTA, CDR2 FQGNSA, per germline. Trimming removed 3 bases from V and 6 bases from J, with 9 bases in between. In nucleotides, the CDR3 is TGTGCCAGCAGCTTGACGGGGTTTCAGCCCCAGCATTTT. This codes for CASSLTGFQPQHF.

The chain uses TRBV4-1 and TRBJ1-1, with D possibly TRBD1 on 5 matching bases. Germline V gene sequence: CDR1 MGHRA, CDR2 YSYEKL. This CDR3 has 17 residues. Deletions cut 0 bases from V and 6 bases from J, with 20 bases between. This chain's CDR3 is CASSQDGGARIRAEAFF. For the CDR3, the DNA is TGCGCCAGCAGCCAAGATGGAGGGGCACGGATCAGGGCTGAAGCTTTCTTT.

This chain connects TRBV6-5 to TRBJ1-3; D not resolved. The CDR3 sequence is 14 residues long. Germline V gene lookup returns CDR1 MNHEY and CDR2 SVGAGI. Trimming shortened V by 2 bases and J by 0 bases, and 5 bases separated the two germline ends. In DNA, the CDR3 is TGTGCCAGCAGTTACGGAGACTCTGGAAACACCATATATTTT. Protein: CASSYGDSGNTIYF.

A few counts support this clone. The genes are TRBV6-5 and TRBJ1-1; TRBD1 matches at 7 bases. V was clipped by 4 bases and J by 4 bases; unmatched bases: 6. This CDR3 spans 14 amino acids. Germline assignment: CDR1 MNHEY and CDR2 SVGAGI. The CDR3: CASSSAGGSTEAFF. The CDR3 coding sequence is TGTGCCAGCAGTTCGGCAGGGGGGAGCACTGAAGCTTTCTTT.

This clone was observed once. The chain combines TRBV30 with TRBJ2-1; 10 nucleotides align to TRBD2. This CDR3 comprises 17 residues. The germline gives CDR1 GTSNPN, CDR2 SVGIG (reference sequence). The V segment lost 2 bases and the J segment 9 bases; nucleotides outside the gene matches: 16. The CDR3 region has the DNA TGTGCCTGGAGTTATATGGTAGGGTCTAGCGGGAGTGGTGAGCAGTTCTTC. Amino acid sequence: CAWSYMVGSSGSGEQFF.

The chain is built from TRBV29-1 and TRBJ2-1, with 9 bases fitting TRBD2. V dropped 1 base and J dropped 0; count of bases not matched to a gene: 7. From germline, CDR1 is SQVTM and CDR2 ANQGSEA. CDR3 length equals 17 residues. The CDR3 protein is CSVEGRGRGGSYNEQFF. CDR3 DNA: TGCAGCGTTGAAGGACGTGGGCGGGGGGGCTCCTACAATGAGCAGTTCTTC.

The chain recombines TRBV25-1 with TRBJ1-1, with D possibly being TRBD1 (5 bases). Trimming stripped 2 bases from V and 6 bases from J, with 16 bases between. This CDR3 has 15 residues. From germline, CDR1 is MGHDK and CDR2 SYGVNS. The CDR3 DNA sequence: TGTGCCAGCAGTGAACTCAGGGATAGGTACGCTGAAGCTTTCTTT. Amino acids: CASSELRDRYAEAFF.

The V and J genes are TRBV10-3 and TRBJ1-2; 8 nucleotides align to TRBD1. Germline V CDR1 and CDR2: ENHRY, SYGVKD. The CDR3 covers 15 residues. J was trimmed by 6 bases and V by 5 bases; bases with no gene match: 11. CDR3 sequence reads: CAISSVGTGGNGYTF. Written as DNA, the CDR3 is TGTGCCATCAGTTCCGTCGGCACAGGGGGGAATGGCTACACCTTC.

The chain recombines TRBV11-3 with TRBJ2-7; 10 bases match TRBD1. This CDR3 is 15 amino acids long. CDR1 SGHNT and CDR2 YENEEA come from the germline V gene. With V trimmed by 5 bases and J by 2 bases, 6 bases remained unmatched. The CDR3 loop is CASSHPGQGAYEQYF. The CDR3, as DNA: TGTGCCAGCAGCCACCCAGGACAGGGGGCCTACGAGCAGTACTTC.

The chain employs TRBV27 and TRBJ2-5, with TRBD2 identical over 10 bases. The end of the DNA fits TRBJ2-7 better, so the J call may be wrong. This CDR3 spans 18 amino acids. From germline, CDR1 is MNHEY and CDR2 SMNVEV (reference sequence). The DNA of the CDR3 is TGTGCCAGCAGTTTACTTGGAGGACTAGCGGAGATACCATACGAGCAGTACTTC. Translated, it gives CASSLLGGLAEIPYEQYF.

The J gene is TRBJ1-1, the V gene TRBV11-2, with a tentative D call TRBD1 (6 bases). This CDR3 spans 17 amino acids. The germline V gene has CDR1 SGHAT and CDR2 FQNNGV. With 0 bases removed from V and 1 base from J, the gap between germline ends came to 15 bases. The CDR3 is CASSLDPDSYGNTEAFF. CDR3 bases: TGTGCCAGCAGCTTAGATCCGGACAGTTATGGGAACACTGAAGCTTTCTTT.

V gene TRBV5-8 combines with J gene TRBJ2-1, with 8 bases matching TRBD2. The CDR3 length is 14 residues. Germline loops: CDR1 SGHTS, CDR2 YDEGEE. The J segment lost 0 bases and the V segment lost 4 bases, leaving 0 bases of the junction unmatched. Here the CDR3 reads CASSRGGSYNEQFF. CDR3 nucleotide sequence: TGTGCCAGCAGCCGGGGGGGCTCCTACAATGAGCAGTTCTTC.

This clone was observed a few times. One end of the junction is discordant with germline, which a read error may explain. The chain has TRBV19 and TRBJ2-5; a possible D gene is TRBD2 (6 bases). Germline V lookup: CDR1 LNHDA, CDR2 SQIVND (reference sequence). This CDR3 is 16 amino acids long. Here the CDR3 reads CASSIGTLGGQETQYF. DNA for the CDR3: TGTGCCAGTAGCATAGGGACCCTCGGGGGACAAGAGACCCAGTACTTC.

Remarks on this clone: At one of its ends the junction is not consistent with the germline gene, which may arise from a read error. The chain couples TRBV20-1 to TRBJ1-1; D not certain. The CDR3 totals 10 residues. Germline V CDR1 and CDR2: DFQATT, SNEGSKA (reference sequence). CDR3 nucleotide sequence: TGCAGTGCTAGTTGGCAGATACCCCCATTT. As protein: CSASWQIPPF.

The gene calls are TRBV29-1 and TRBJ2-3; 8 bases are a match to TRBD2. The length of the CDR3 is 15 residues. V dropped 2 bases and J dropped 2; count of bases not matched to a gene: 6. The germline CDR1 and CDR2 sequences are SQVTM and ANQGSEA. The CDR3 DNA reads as TGCAGCGTTGAAAAAGCGGGGGCTGTCACAGATACGCAGTATTTT. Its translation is CSVEKAGAVTDTQYF.

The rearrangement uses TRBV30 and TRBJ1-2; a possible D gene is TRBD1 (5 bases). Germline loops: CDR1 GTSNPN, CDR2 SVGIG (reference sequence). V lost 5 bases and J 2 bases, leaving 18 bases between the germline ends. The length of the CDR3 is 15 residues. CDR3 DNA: TGTGCCTGGGAATTTGGGGGGGGGTTGAACTATGGCTACACCTTC. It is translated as CAWEFGGGLNYGYTF. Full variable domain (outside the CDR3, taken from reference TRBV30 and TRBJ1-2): SQTIHQWPATLVQPVGSPLSLECTVEGTSNPNLYWYRQAAGRGLQLLFYSVGIGQISSEVPQNLSASRPQDRQFILSSKKLLLSDSGFYLCAWEFGGGLNYGYTFGSGTRLTVV.

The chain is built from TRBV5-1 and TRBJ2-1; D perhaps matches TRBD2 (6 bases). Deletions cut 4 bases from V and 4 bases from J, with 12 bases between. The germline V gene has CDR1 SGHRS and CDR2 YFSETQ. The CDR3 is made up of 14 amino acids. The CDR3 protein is CASSLQDYYNEQFF. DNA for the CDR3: TGCGCCAGCAGCCTACAGGACTATTACAATGAGCAGTTCTTC.

The CDR3 nucleotides are TGTGCCAGCACCGCCACGAGCGGGGGTTACAATGAGCAGTTCTTC. Its translation is CASTATSGGYNEQFF. The chain employs TRBV6-5 and TRBJ2-1, with 8 bases lining up with TRBD2. CDR1 and CDR2 (germline): MNHEY, SVGAGI. The CDR3 has 15 residues. V was pared by 7 bases and J by 4 bases, with 9 bases of the junction left unmatched.

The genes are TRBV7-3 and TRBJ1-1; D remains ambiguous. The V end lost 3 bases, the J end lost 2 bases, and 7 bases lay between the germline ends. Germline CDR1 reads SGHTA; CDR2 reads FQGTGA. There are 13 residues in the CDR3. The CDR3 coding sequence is TGTGCCAGCAGCTTCTTCACAAACACTGAAGCTTTCTTT. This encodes CASSFFTNTEAFF.

The CDR3: CASSSYEGAYSNQPQHF. The CDR3 nucleotides are TGTGCCAGCAGCTCTTATGAGGGGGCGTATAGCAATCAGCCCCAGCATTTT. The chain is built from TRBV7-2 and TRBJ1-5, with 7 nucleotides matching TRBD1. This CDR3 has 17 amino acids. The V and J ends lost 4 bases and 0 bases, in that order; junction bases with no gene match: 9. Germline loops: CDR1 SGHTA, CDR2 FQGNSA.

CDR3 coding DNA: TGTGCCAGCAGCTTGGAGAACGTCGGGAATCAGCCCCAGCATTTT. Its translation: CASSLENVGNQPQHF. J is TRBJ1-5 and V is TRBV7-9, with unresolved D. The V gene lost 3 bases and the J gene lost 4 bases, with 13 bases spanning the gap. Per germline, CDR1 SEHNR and CDR2 FQNEAQ (reference sequence). The length of the CDR3 is 15 residues.

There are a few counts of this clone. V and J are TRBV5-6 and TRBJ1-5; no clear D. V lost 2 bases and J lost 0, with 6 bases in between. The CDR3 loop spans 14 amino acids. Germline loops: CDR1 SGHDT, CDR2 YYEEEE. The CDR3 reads CASSFGSSNQPQHF. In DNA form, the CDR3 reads TGTGCCAGCAGCTTTGGCTCTAGCAATCAGCCCCAGCATTTT.